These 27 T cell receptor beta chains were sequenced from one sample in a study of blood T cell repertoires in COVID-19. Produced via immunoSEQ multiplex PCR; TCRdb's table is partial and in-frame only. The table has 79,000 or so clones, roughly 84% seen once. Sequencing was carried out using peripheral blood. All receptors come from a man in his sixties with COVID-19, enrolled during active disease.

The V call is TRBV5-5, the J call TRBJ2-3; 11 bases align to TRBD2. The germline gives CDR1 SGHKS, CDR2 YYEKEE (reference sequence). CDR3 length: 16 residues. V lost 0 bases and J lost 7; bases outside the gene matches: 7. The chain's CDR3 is CASSLDPSGRQNTQYF. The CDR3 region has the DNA TGTGCCAGCAGCTTGGACCCTAGCGGGAGGCAAAATACGCAGTATTTT.

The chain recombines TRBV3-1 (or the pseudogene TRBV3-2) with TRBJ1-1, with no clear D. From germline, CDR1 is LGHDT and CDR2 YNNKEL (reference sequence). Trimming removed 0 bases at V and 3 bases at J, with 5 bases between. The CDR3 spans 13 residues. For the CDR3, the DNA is TGTGCCAGCAGCCAAGACTCTCACACTGAAGCTTTCTTT. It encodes CASSQDSHTEAFF.

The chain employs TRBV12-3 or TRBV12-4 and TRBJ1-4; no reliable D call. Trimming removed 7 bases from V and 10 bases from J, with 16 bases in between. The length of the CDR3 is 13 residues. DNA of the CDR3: TGTGCCAGCACCATGGACGGGGTAGGAAAACTGTTTTTT. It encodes CASTMDGVGKLFF.

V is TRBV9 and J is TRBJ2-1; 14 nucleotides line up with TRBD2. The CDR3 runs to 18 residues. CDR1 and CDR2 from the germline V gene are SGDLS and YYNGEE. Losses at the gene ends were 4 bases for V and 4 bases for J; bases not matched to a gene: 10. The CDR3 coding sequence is TGTGCCAGCAGCCCTACCCGAGGGACTAGCGGGGGATACAATGAGCAGTTCTTC. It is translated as CASSPTRGTSGGYNEQFF.

The CDR3 here is CASSVDTQVFAGNTIYF. Here the CDR3 DNA reads TGTGCCAGCAGTGTGGACACACAGGTTTTCGCCGGAAACACCATATATTTT. This chain joins TRBV2 and TRBJ1-3, with D possibly TRBD1 on 5 matching bases. Trimming took 4 bases from V and 4 from J, leaving 20 bases between them. CDR1 and CDR2 (germline): SNHLY, FYNNEI. The CDR3 sequence is 17 residues long.

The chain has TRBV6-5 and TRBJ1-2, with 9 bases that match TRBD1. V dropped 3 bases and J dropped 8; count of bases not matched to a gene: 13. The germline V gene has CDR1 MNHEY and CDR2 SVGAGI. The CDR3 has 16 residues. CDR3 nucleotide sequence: TGTGCCAGCAGTTATTCGACCCCGGGACAGGGTCGAGGCTACACCTTC. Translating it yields CASSYSTPGQGRGYTF.

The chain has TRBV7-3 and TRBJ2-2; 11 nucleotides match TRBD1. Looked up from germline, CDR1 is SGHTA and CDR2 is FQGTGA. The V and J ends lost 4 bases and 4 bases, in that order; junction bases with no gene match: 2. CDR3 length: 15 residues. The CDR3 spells CASSWDRGSTGELFF. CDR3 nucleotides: TGTGCCAGCAGCTGGGACAGGGGGAGCACCGGGGAGCTGTTTTTT. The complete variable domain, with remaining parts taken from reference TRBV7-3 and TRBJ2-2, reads GAGVSQTPSNKVTEKGKYVELRCDPISGHTALYWYRQSLGQGPEFLIYFQGTGAADDSGLPNDRFFAVRPEGSVSTLKIQRTERGDSAVYLCASSWDRGSTGELFFGEGSRLTVL.

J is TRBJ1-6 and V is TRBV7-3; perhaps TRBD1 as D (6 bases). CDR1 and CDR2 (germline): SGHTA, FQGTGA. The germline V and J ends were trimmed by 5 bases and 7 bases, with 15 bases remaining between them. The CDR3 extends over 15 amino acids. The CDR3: CASSLAGHLNSPLHF. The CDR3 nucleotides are TGTGCCAGCAGCCTAGCGGGACATCTGAATTCACCCCTCCACTTT.

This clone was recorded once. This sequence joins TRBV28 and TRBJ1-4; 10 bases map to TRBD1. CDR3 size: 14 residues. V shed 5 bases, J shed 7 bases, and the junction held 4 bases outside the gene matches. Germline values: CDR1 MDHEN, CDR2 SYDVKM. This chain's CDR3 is CASSQTGGSEKLFF. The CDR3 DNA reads TGTGCCAGCAGTCAGACAGGGGGCAGTGAAAAACTGTTTTTT. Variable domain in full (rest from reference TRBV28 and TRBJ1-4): DVKVTQSSRYLVKRTGEKVFLECVQDMDHENMFWYRQDPGLGLRLIYFSYDVKMKEKGDIPEGYSVSREKKERFSLILESASTNQTSMYLCASSQTGGSEKLFFGSGTQLSVL.

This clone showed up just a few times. The CDR3 bases are TGTGCCAGCAGCTTTCAGGGGGGAGCTTTCTTT. Its translation is CASSFQGGAFF. The gene calls are TRBV7-9 and TRBJ1-1; 7 bases agree with TRBD1. CDR3 length: 11 residues. CDR1 and CDR2 from the germline V gene are SEHNR and FQNEAQ (reference sequence). V was pared by 3 bases and J by 10 bases, with 2 bases of the junction left unmatched.

The CDR3 loop reads CASSQGTGSENTIYF. The CDR3 DNA is TGTGCCAGCAGCCAAGGGACAGGGTCGGAAAACACCATATATTTT. The rearrangement links TRBV3-1 (or the pseudogene TRBV3-2) to TRBJ1-3, with 8 nucleotides matching TRBD1. The V gene's germline CDR1 is LGHDT and CDR2 YNNKEL (reference sequence). J lost 6 bases, V lost 1 base, and 5 bases had no gene match. The CDR3 runs to 15 residues.

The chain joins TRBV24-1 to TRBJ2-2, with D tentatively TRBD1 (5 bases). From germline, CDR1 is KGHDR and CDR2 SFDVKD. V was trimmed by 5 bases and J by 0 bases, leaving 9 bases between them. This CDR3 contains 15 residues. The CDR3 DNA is TGTGCCACCAGTGGGTCAGGGTCGAACACCGGGGAGCTGTTTTTT. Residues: CATSGSGSNTGELFF.

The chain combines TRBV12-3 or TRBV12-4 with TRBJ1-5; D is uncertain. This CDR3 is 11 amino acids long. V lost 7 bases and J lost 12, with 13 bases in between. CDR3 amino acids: CASTTDRGQHF. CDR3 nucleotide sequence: TGTGCCAGCACTACAGACCGGGGCCAGCATTTT.

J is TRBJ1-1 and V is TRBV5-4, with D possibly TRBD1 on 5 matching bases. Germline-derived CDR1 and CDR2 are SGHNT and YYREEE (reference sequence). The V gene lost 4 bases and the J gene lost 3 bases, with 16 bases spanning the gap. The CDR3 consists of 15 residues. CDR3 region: CASSKQAGGDTEAFF. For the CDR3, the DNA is TGTGCCAGCAGCAAACAGGCGGGGGGAGACACTGAAGCTTTCTTT.

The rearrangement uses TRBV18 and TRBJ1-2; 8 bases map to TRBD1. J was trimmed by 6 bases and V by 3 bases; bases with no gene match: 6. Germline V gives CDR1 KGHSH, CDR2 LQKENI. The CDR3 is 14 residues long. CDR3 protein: CASSPGQVMHGYTF. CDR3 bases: TGTGCCAGCTCACCGGGACAGGTGATGCATGGCTACACCTTC.

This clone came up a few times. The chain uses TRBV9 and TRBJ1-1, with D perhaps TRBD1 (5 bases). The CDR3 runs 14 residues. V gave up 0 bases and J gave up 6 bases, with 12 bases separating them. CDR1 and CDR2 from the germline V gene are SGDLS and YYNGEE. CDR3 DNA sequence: TGTGCCAGCAGCGTAGCTGTAGGAGGGGCTGAAGCTTTCTTT. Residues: CASSVAVGGAEAFF.

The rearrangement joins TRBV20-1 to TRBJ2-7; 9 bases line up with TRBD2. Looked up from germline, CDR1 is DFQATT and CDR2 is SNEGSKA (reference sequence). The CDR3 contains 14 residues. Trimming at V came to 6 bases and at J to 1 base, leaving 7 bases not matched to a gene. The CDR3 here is CSASPSGASYEQYF. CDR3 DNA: TGCAGTGCGAGTCCTAGCGGGGCTTCCTACGAGCAGTACTTC.

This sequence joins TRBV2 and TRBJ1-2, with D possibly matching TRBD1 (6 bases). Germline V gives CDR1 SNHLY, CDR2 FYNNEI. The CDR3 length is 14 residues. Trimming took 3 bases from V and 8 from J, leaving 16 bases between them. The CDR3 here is CASSELLGATGYTF. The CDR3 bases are TGTGCCAGCAGTGAGTTGTTGGGGGCTACGGGCTACACCTTC.

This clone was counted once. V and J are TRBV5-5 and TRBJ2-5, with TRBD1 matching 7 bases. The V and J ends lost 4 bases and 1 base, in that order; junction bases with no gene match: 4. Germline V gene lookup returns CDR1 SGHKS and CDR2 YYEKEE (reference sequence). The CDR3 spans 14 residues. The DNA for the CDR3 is TGTGCCAGCAGCCCGGGACAGACCCAAGAGACCCAGTACTTC. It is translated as CASSPGQTQETQYF.

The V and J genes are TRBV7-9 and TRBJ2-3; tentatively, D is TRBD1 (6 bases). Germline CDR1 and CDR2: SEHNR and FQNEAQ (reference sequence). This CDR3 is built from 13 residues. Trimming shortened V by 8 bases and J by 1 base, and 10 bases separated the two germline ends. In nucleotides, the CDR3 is TGTGCCAGCGCTGAGGGGGGCACAGATACGCAGTATTTT. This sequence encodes CASAEGGTDTQYF. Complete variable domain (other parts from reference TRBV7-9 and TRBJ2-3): DTGVSQNPRHKITKRGQNVTFRCDPISEHNRLYWYRQTLGQGPEFLTYFQNEAQLEKSRLLSDRFSAERPKGSFSTLEIQRTEQGDSAMYLCASAEGGTDTQYFGPGTRLTVL.

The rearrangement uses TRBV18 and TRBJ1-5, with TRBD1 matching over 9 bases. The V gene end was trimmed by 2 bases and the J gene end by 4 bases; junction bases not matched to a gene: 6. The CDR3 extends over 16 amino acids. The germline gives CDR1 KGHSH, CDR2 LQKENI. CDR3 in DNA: TGTGCCAGCTCACCATCGACAGGGGGACATAATCAGCCCCAGCATTTT. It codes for CASSPSTGGHNQPQHF.

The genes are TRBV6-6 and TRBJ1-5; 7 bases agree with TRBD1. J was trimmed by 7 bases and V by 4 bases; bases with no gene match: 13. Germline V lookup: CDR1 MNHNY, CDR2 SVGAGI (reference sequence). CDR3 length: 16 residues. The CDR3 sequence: CASSSPSGQWVQPQHF. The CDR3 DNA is TGTGCCAGCAGTTCTCCCTCGGGACAGTGGGTACAGCCCCAGCATTTT.

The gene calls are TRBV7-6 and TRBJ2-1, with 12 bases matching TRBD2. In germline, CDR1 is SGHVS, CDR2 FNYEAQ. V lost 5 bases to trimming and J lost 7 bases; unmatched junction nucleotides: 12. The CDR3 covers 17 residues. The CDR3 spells CASSPTLAGGPPNEQFF. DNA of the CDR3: TGTGCCAGCAGCCCTACTCTAGCGGGAGGGCCTCCTAATGAGCAGTTCTTC.

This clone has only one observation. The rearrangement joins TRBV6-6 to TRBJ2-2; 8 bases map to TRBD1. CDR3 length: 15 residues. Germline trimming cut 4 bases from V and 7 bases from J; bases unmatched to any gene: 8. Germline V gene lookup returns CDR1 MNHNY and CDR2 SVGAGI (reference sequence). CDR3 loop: CASSFSRGPDGELFF. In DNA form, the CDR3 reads TGTGCCAGCAGTTTCTCCAGGGGGCCTGACGGGGAGCTGTTTTTT.

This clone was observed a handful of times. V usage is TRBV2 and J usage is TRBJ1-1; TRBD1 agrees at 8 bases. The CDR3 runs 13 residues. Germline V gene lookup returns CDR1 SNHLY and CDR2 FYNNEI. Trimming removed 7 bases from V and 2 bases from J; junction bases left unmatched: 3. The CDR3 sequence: CASTGTGNTEAFF. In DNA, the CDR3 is TGTGCCAGCACCGGGACAGGCAACACTGAAGCTTTCTTT.

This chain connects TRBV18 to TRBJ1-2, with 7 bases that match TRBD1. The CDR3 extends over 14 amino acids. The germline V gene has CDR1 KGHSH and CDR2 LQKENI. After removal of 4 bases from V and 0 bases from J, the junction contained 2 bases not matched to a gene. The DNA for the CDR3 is TGTGCCAGCTCACGGGGACAGCCTAACTATGGCTACACCTTC. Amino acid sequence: CASSRGQPNYGYTF.

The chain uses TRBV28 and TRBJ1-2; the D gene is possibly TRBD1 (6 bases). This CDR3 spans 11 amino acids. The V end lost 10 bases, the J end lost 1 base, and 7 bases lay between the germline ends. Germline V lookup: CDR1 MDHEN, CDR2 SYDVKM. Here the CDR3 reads CATDSNYGYTF. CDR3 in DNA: TGTGCCACGGACAGTAACTATGGCTACACCTTC.